The rows below give T cell receptor beta chains drawn from one sample of a study of blood T cell repertoires in COVID-19. Here immunoSEQ multiplex PCR was the method, and the copy in TCRdb shows in-frame clones only, minus some. The table shows about 73,000 clones, with 89% occurring only once. Material for sequencing was peripheral blood. Source of these receptors: a man older than 75 with acute or convalescent COVID-19. The CDR3 runs from the conserved cysteine through the conserved F or W. The order of the fields is clone size, J gene, V gene, D gene, CDR3 protein, CDR3 DNA. D genes are given only for firm matches. A clone size is listed for some rows: how often the clone was seen (once, few, many), or a class if it is expanded.

size: NA; J: TRBJ1-4; V: TRBV12-3/TRBV12-4; D: NA; CDR3: CASSLEQGHKLFF; DNA: TGTGCCAGCAGTTTAGAACAGGGACATAAACTGTTTTTT
size: NA; J: TRBJ2-2; V: TRBV3-1/TRBV3-2; D: NA; CDR3: CASSWGLNTGELFF; DNA: TGTGCCAGCAGCTGGGGACTTAACACCGGGGAGCTGTTTTTT
size: NA; J: TRBJ2-5; V: TRBV5-4; D: TRBD2; CDR3: CASSSSGSPETQYF; DNA: TGTGCCAGCAGCTCTAGCGGGAGTCCAGAGACCCAGTACTTC
size: few; J: TRBJ2-1; V: TRBV20-1; D: NA; CDR3: CSARPYNEQFF; DNA: TGCAGTGCCCGTCCCTACAATGAGCAGTTCTTC
size: NA; J: TRBJ2-2; V: TRBV4-1; D: TRBD2; CDR3: CASSQERASGTGELFF; DNA: TGCGCCAGCAGCCAAGAGAGGGCTAGCGGGACCGGGGAGCTGTTTTTT
size: NA; J: TRBJ2-4; V: TRBV18; D: TRBD2; CDR3: CASSPGGGDKNIQYF; DNA: TGTGCCAGCTCACCCGGGGGAGGGGACAAAAACATTCAGTACTTC
size: NA; J: TRBJ1-1; V: TRBV25-1; D: NA; CDR3: CASSETLLNTEAFF; DNA: TGTGCCAGCAGTGAGACTTTATTGAACACTGAAGCTTTCTTT
size: NA; J: TRBJ2-1; V: TRBV5-1; D: NA; CDR3: CASSSQRSSYNEQFF; DNA: TGCGCCAGCAGCTCCCAGCGGAGCTCCTACAATGAGCAGTTCTTC
size: NA; J: TRBJ1-3; V: TRBV4-1; D: NA; CDR3: CASSHALRVGLRAGNTIYF; DNA: TGCGCCAGCAGCCACGCCCTTAGAGTAGGTCTCCGGGCTGGAAACACCATATATTTT
size: NA; J: TRBJ1-3; V: TRBV5-6; D: NA; CDR3: CASSPTGSGNTIYF; DNA: TGTGCCAGCAGCCCGACAGGCTCTGGAAACACCATATATTTT
size: NA; J: TRBJ2-2; V: TRBV9; D: NA; CDR3: CASSVGRGAGELFF; DNA: TGTGCCAGCAGCGTAGGCAGGGGGGCCGGGGAGCTGTTTTTT
size: NA; J: TRBJ2-2; V: TRBV11-3; D: TRBD1; CDR3: CASSGDRVTGELFF; DNA: TGTGCCAGCAGTGGGGACAGAGTCACCGGGGAGCTGTTTTTT
size: NA; J: TRBJ1-1; V: TRBV29-1; D: NA; CDR3: CSVGDTRDTEAFF; DNA: TGCAGCGTGGGGGACACTAGGGACACTGAAGCTTTCTTT
size: NA; J: TRBJ1-2; V: TRBV30; D: NA; CDR3: CAWSTGMGFDGYTF; DNA: TGTGCCTGGAGCACAGGGATGGGGTTTGATGGCTACACCTTC
size: NA; J: TRBJ1-1; V: TRBV2; D: TRBD1; CDR3: CASNRGRATEAFF; DNA: TGTGCCAGCAATAGGGGGCGGGCCACTGAAGCTTTCTTT
size: NA; J: TRBJ2-1; V: TRBV19; D: NA; CDR3: CASSPPTSGAYNEQFF; DNA: TGTGCCAGTAGTCCACCCACTAGTGGGGCCTACAATGAGCAGTTCTTC
size: once; J: TRBJ1-2; V: TRBV7-8; D: NA; CDR3: CASSLVRGGDGYTF; DNA: TGTGCCAGCAGCTTAGTTAGGGGGGGGGATGGCTACACCTTC
size: once; J: TRBJ1-3; V: TRBV7-9; D: NA; CDR3: CASSHWGREGNTIYF; DNA: TGTGCCAGCAGCCATTGGGGCAGGGAAGGAAACACCATATATTTT
size: NA; J: TRBJ2-7; V: TRBV7-3; D: TRBD2; CDR3: CASSLAGGGNEQYF; DNA: TGTGCCAGCAGCTTAGCGGGGGGTGGCAACGAGCAGTACTTC
size: NA; J: TRBJ1-2; V: TRBV10-3; D: TRBD1; CDR3: CAISQRDRGQANYGYTF; DNA: TGTGCCATCAGTCAGCGGGACAGGGGGCAAGCTAACTATGGCTACACCTTC
size: NA; J: TRBJ2-5; V: TRBV6-5; D: TRBD2; CDR3: CASTPAGAPESQYF; DNA: TGTGCCAGCACTCCAGCGGGGGCCCCAGAGTCCCAGTACTTC
size: NA; J: TRBJ1-5; V: TRBV14; D: NA; CDR3: CASSHRRDINQPQHF; DNA: TGTGCCAGCAGCCATCGCCGGGACATCAATCAGCCCCAGCATTTT
size: NA; J: TRBJ1-2; V: TRBV20-1; D: TRBD1; CDR3: CSAVSTGFNTF; DNA: TGCAGTGCCGTTTCGACAGGGTTTAACACCTTC
size: NA; J: TRBJ1-2; V: TRBV19; D: NA; CDR3: CASSTRHGYTF; DNA: TGTGCCAGTAGTACGAGACACGGCTACACCTTC
size: NA; J: TRBJ2-1; V: TRBV7-8; D: TRBD2; CDR3: CASSLTTSAYNEQFF; DNA: TGTGCCAGCAGCTTAACGACTAGCGCCTACAATGAGCAGTTCTTC
size: NA; J: TRBJ1-6; V: TRBV5-1; D: NA; CDR3: CASSSEVGTPLHF; DNA: TGCGCCAGCAGCTCGGAGGTAGGAACACCCCTCCACTTT
size: NA; J: TRBJ1-1; V: TRBV19; D: NA; CDR3: CASSIPPLRGWTEAFF; DNA: TGTGCCAGTAGTATCCCCCCCCTCAGGGGCTGGACTGAAGCTTTCTTT
size: NA; J: TRBJ2-7; V: TRBV2; D: TRBD2; CDR3: CASRDWREVSYEQYF; DNA: TGTGCCAGCAGGGATTGGCGGGAGGTATCCTACGAGCAGTACTTC
size: NA; J: TRBJ1-5; V: TRBV15; D: NA; CDR3: CATSRDGRSNQPQHF; DNA: TGTGCCACCAGCAGAGATGGGAGAAGCAATCAGCCCCAGCATTTT
size: NA; J: TRBJ2-7; V: TRBV12-5; D: NA; CDR3: CASGLGQSVNEQYF; DNA: TGTGCTAGTGGTTTGGGGCAGTCCGTCAACGAGCAGTACTTC
size: once; J: TRBJ1-1; V: TRBV7-2; D: NA; CDR3: CASSLLGQGVTEAFF; DNA: TGTGCCAGCAGCTTACTAGGGCAGGGCGTCACTGAAGCTTTCTTT
size: NA; J: TRBJ1-2; V: TRBV5-1; D: NA; CDR3: CASSAGLPLTYGYTF; DNA: TGCGCCAGCAGCGCGGGTCTACCCCTGACGTATGGCTACACCTTC
size: NA; J: TRBJ1-2; V: TRBV10-3; D: TRBD1; CDR3: CAISEQGISGYTF; DNA: TGTGCCATCAGTGAACAGGGGATAAGCGGCTACACCTTC
size: NA; J: TRBJ1-1; V: TRBV7-3; D: NA; CDR3: CASSLEVNTEAFF; DNA: TGTGCCAGCAGCTTAGAGGTGAACACTGAAGCTTTCTTT
size: NA; J: TRBJ2-7; V: TRBV28; D: TRBD1; CDR3: CASSPDRGYEQYF; DNA: TGTGCCAGCAGTCCCGACAGGGGCTACGAGCAGTACTTC
size: NA; J: TRBJ2-7; V: TRBV5-1; D: TRBD1; CDR3: CASSSAPADRGKVGEQYF; DNA: TGCGCCAGCAGCTCGGCCCCAGCGGACAGGGGAAAAGTAGGCGAGCAGTACTTC
size: few; J: TRBJ1-2; V: TRBV30; D: TRBD1; CDR3: CAWSASRQGRYGYTF; DNA: TGTGCCTGGAGTGCCTCCCGACAGGGGAGATATGGCTACACCTTC
size: NA; J: TRBJ1-2; V: TRBV30; D: NA; CDR3: CAWSLLQGERGYTF; DNA: TGTGCCTGGAGTTTATTACAGGGAGAAAGAGGCTACACCTTC
size: NA; J: TRBJ2-5; V: TRBV24-1; D: NA; CDR3: CATSGQAAGTQYF; DNA: TGTGCCACCAGTGGGCAGGCCGCAGGAACCCAGTACTTC
size: NA; J: TRBJ1-1; V: TRBV5-1; D: TRBD1; CDR3: CASSSTTGLNTEAFF; DNA: TGCGCCAGCAGCTCGACGACAGGGCTGAACACTGAAGCTTTCTTT